This TCR beta chain appears in the sequencing data of a study of OX40 agonist ivuxolimab in advanced cancers. Study-level background: At about 81% male, the cohort had a mean age of 60 years, ranging from about 20 to 79. Past anti-PD-1, anti-PD-L1 or anti-CTLA-4 therapy was accepted, and roughly 38% had received some. Partial responses were achieved by three patients, one with hepatocellular carcinoma and two with cutaneous melanoma. Study conclusions and caveats: Average numbers of expanded clones were greater in CD8+ T cells than in CD4+.

The repertoire was sequenced with immunoSEQ multiplex PCR; TCRdb's copy has only in-frame clones and lacks some. The sample includes more than 95,000 clones, 80% to 90% of them seen just once. With 4 bases removed from V and 1 base from J, the gap between germline ends came to 17 bases. Germline V gene sequence: CDR1 SGHVS, CDR2 FNYEAQ. This CDR3 has 17 amino acids. Note on this clone: Its target is unknown.

The sample was CD4+ or CD8+ T cells sorted from blood, taken in a trial of the OX40 agonist ivuxolimab. This chain joins TRBV7-6 and TRBJ1-5; D is possibly TRBD1 (5 bases). This receptor was identified in an adult with an advanced solid tumor such as melanoma, head and neck, liver or kidney cancer. CDR3 region: CASSYKVSGGSNQPQHF. The DNA of the CDR3 is TGTGCCAGCAGCTATAAGGTCTCGGGGGGAAGCAATCAGCCCCAGCATTTT.